This T cell receptor beta chain was sequenced during a study of blood T cell repertoires in COVID-19. For the study at large: COVID-19 samples from acute and convalescent phases originated in the United States, Italy and Spain.

TCRdb keeps only in-frame clones here, not all; method: immunoSEQ multiplex PCR. The sample consists of about 320,000 clones, about 91% of them appearing once. Resolution of symptoms, clearance, or two negative PCRs was present in recovered Cohort 3 donors. The specimen sequenced was PBMCs or T cells enriched from blood (not recorded which). This TCR was recovered from a woman between 18 and 29 years old who had recovered from COVID-19.

CDR3 bases: TGTGCCAGTAGTATAGATATAAATCAGCCCCAGCATTTT. It translates to CASSIDINQPQHF. This chain links TRBV19 with TRBJ1-5, with no clear D. Trimming pared 0 bases from V and 4 bases from J, leaving 4 bases between. CDR1 is LNHDA and CDR2 is SQIVND in the germline V gene (reference sequence). The length of the CDR3 is 13 residues.